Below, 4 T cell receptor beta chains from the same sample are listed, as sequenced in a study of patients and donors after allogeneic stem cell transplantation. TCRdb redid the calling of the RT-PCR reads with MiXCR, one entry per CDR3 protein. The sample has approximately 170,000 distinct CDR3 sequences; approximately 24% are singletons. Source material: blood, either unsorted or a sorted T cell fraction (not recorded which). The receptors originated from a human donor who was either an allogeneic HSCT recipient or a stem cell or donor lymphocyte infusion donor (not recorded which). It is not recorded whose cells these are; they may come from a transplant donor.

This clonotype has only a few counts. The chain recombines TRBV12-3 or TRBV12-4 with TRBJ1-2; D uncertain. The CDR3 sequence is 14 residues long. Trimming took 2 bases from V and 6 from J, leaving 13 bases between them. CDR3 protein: CASSLSSGPHGYTF. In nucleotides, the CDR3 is TGTGCCAGCAGTTTAAGTTCTGGCCCTCATGGCTACACCTTC.

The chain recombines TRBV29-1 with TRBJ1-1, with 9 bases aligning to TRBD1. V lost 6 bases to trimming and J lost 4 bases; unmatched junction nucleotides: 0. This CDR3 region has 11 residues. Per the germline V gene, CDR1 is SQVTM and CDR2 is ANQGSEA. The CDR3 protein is CSVGQGTEAFF. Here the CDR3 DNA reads TGCAGCGTGGGACAGGGCACTGAAGCTTTCTTT. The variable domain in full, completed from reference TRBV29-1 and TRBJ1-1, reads SAVISQKPSRDICQRGTSLTIQCQVDSQVTMMFWYRQQPGQSLTLIATANQGSEATYESGFVIDKFPISRPNLTFSTLTVSNMSPEDSSIYLCSVGQGTEAFFGQGTRLTVV.

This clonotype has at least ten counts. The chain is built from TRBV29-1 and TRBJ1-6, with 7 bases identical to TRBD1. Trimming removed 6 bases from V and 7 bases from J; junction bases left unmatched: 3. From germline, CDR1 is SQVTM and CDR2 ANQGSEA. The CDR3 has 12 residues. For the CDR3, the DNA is TGCAGCGTGAGGGACAGCAATTCACCCCTCCACTTT. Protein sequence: CSVRDSNSPLHF.

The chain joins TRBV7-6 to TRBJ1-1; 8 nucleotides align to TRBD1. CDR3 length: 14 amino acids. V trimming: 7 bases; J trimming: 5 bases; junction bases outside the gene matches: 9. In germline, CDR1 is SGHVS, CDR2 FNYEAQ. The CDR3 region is CASTNRGLGTEAFF. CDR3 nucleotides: TGTGCCAGCACCAACAGGGGGTTAGGAACTGAAGCTTTCTTT.